The rows below give T cell receptor beta chains drawn from one sample of a study of T cells in Graves' hyperthyroidism and ophthalmopathy. One entry per CDR3 protein results from TCRdb running MiXCR on the multiplex PCR reads. This sample has about 560,000 distinct CDR3 sequences; roughly 17% occur once, and the top ten carry about 20%. The sequenced sample consisted of blood. All receptors come from a woman younger than 30 with Graves' hyperthyroidism. CDR3s include the opening cysteine and the closing phenylalanine or tryptophan. D genes are given only for firm matches. Clone size is not always given. Where it is, it says once, few, many or a class for expanded clones.

size	J	V	D	length	DNA	CDR3
many	TRBJ1-2	TRBV20-1	TRBD1	15	TGCAGTGCTAGGAGGACAGGGCCTCCTAACTATGGCTACACCTTC	CSARRTGPPNYGYTF
few	TRBJ2-7	TRBV29-1	-	15	TGCAGCGTTGAATTCAGGGACAAGGCCAGCTACGAGCAGTACTTC	CSVEFRDKASYEQYF
many	TRBJ2-5	TRBV11-2	-	13	TGTGCCAGCAGCTCTTCCCCACAAGAGACCCAGTACTTC	CASSSSPQETQYF
few	TRBJ2-1	TRBV20-1	-	13	TGCAGTGCTACCTCGACGGTTATCAATGAGCAGTTCTTC	CSATSTVINEQFF
few	TRBJ2-3	TRBV6-1	-	15	TGTGCCAGCAGTCCACATGGCCCTCTGGCAGATACGCAGTATTTT	CASSPHGPLADTQYF
-	TRBJ1-2	TRBV20-1	TRBD1	16	TGCAGTGCTAGGGCATCAGGGGGGATAGCTAACTATGGCTACACCTTC	CSARASGGIANYGYTF
many	TRBJ2-1	TRBV7-9	TRBD2	16	TGTGCCAGCGGGATGAGCGGGGGGAGGTCCTACAATGAGCAGTTCTTC	CASGMSGGRSYNEQFF
many	TRBJ2-5	TRBV20-1	-	12	TGCAGTGCTAGAATAGTCGGAGAGACCCAGTACTTC	CSARIVGETQYF
-	TRBJ1-3	TRBV6-1	-	14	TGTGCCAGCAGTGTCCGGGACTCTGGAAACACCATATATTTT	CASSVRDSGNTIYF
few	TRBJ2-7	TRBV5-1	-	14	TGCGCCAGCAGCTTAGACGAGGGACCCTACGAGCAGTACTTC	CASSLDEGPYEQYF
once	TRBJ2-1	TRBV5-8	-	17	TGTGCCAGCAGCTCGAACTTTCTAGCGAACTCCTACAATGAGCAGTTCTTC	CASSSNFLANSYNEQFF
many	TRBJ2-1	TRBV11-2	-	14	TGTGCCAGTACACAAGGGAATCTGGGGTATGAGCAGTTCTTC	CASTQGNLGYEQFF
-	TRBJ2-1	TRBV19	-	10	TGTGCCAGTATGGGCAATGAGCAGTTCTTC	CASMGNEQFF
many	TRBJ1-4	TRBV2	-	13	TGTGCCAGCAGTGCGGACAGCCCCGGTAAACTGTTTTTT	CASSADSPGKLFF
many	TRBJ2-7	TRBV20-1	-	12	TGCAGTGCAAGAACAGGCCCGGGCGAGCAGTACTTC	CSARTGPGEQYF
-	TRBJ2-3	TRBV4-3	TRBD2	15	TGCGCCAGCAGCCAACTAGCGGGGGTCACAGATACGCAGTATTTT	CASSQLAGVTDTQYF
-	TRBJ1-2	TRBV7-2	TRBD1	13	TGTGCCAGCAGCTTCCAGGGGGAGTATGGCTACACCTTC	CASSFQGEYGYTF
-	TRBJ1-1	TRBV20-1	-	14	TGCAGTGCTAGAGTGCGGGGGGGGGAGACTGAAGCTTTCTTT	CSARVRGGETEAFF
-	TRBJ2-2	TRBV19	-	14	TGTGCCAGTAGTACCGAGCGAGACACCGGGGAGCTGTTTTTT	CASSTERDTGELFF
-	TRBJ2-5	TRBV14	-	16	TGTGCCAGCAGCCAATCTCCTCGCAGGGTAGGGGAGACCCAGTACTTC	CASSQSPRRVGETQYF
many	TRBJ2-3	TRBV20-1	-	15	TGCAGTGTCGAACCCGGGACTCGATCAGCAGATACGCAGTATTTT	CSVEPGTRSADTQYF
-	TRBJ1-5	TRBV27	-	15	TGTGCCAGCAGTCCTTGGGGGGGATCAGGTCAGCCCCAGCATTTT	CASSPWGGSGQPQHF
many	TRBJ1-1	TRBV12-3/TRBV12-4	-	15	TGTGCCAGCACCTTGCAGGGGAGTGGGAGCACTGAAGCTTTCTTT	CASTLQGSGSTEAFF
many	TRBJ2-1	TRBV28	-	17	TGTGCCAGCAGTTCCCCGAGGGGGGCGGATTCCTACAATGAGCAGTTCTTC	CASSSPRGADSYNEQFF
-	TRBJ1-1	TRBV5-8	-	12	TGTGCCAGCAGCGCCCGGGACGCTGAAGCTTTCTTT	CASSARDAEAFF
-	TRBJ2-3	TRBV3-1	TRBD2	14	TGTGCCAGCAGCCAAGGCCTAGCGGGGAATACGCAGTATTTT	CASSQGLAGNTQYF
many	TRBJ2-1	TRBV20-1	TRBD2	15	TGCAGTGCTAGAGATGTAGCGGGGTTCTACAATGAGCAGTTCTTC	CSARDVAGFYNEQFF
-	TRBJ2-2	TRBV9	TRBD1	17	TGTGCCAGCAGCGTCGACACAGGGGGCGCTTACACCGGGGAGCTGTTTTTT	CASSVDTGGAYTGELFF
many	TRBJ2-5	TRBV7-6	TRBD2	15	TGTGCCAGCAGTTTAGCGGGAGGGCGCGGAGAGACCCAGTACTTC	CASSLAGGRGETQYF
-	TRBJ2-1	TRBV20-1	TRBD1	15	TGCAGTGCTACGACAGGGGCTCCTCTATACAATGAGCAGTTCTTC	CSATTGAPLYNEQFF